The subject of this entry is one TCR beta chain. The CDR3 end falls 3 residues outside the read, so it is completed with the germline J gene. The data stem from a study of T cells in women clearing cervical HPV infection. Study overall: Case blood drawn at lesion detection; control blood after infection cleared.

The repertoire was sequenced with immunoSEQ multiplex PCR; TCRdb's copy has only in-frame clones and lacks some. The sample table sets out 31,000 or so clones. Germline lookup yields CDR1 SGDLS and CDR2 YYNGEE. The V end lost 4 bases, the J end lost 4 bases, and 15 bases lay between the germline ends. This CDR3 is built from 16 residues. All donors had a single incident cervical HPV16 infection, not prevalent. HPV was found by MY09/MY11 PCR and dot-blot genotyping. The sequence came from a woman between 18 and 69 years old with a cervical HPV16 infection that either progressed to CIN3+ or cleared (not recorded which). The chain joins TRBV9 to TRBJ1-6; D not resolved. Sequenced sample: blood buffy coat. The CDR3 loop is CASSPRGRVYNSPLHF. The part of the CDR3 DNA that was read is TGTGCCAGCAGCCCCCGAGGCCGGGTATATAATTCACCC.